The 8 T cell receptor beta chains below come from one sample, sequenced in a study of somatic mutations in cytotoxic T cells in rheumatoid arthritis. Some clones are missing from TCRdb's copy, which holds only in-frame ones; the method was immunoSEQ multiplex PCR. There are some 20,000 clones in the sample; more than 60% occur only once, and 21% lies in the top ten. The sample consisted of CD8+ T cells sorted from blood. The receptors shown here come from a woman aged 55-70 years in good health.

The J gene is TRBJ2-7, the V gene TRBV2; TRBD1 matches 7 bases. Germline V gene data show CDR1 as SNHLY and CDR2 as FYNNEI. V lost 7 bases and J lost 5; bases outside the gene matches: 11. The CDR3 sequence is 14 residues long. CDR3 nucleotides: TGTGCCAGCATCCGCAGGGGGAAATTCGACGAGCAGTACTTC. Residues: CASIRRGKFDEQYF.

V and J are TRBV9 and TRBJ2-1; D remains ambiguous. V lost 3 bases and J lost 8, with 6 bases in between. This CDR3 has 11 amino acids. CDR1 SGDLS and CDR2 YYNGEE come from the germline V gene. CDR3 sequence (DNA): TGTGCCAGCAGCGCCTCAGATGAGCAGTTCTTC. Its protein product is CASSASDEQFF.

This rearrangement joins TRBV7-8 to TRBJ1-5; D is possibly TRBD1 (5 bases). The CDR3 sequence is 15 residues long. V gave up 3 bases and J gave up 7 bases, with 16 bases separating them. CDR1 is SGHVS, CDR2 FQNEAQ, per germline. The CDR3 reads CASSFGREVTQPQHF. Written as DNA, the CDR3 is TGTGCCAGCAGCTTTGGCAGGGAGGTAACGCAGCCCCAGCATTTT.

The chain joins TRBV6-5 to TRBJ1-2; D gene unclear. The CDR3 totals 14 residues. V was trimmed by 4 bases and J by 8 bases, leaving 17 bases between them. The V gene's germline CDR1 is MNHEY and CDR2 SVGAGI. CDR3 sequence reads: CASSLIMNREGYTF. CDR3 nucleotide sequence: TGTGCCAGCAGTTTAATTATGAACCGCGAGGGCTACACCTTC.

V and J are TRBV15 and TRBJ1-1; a possible D gene is TRBD1 (5 bases). Trimming pared 5 bases from V and 12 bases from J, leaving 25 bases between. This CDR3 region has 15 residues. The germline V gene has CDR1 LNHNV and CDR2 YYDKDF (reference sequence). Here the CDR3 reads CATSGGGAKSSVTFF. The CDR3 bases are TGTGCCACCAGCGGCGGCGGGGCGAAGAGTTCAGTTACTTTCTTT.

This clone appeared a single time. The chain carries TRBV6-5 and TRBJ1-5; D may be TRBD1 (5 bases). CDR3 length equals 15 residues. Trimming cost V 6 bases and J 0 bases, with 12 bases left between them. Germline CDR1 MNHEY, CDR2 SVGAGI. In nucleotides, the CDR3 is TGTGCCAGCAGGGGAGGGACGGATAGCAATCAGCCCCAGCATTTT. The encoded protein is CASRGGTDSNQPQHF.

The chain couples TRBV5-6 to TRBJ2-7; 8 nucleotides align to TRBD1. Germline V gene lookup returns CDR1 SGHDT and CDR2 YYEEEE. Trimming removed 0 bases from V and 6 bases from J; junction bases left unmatched: 5. The CDR3 runs 14 residues. The chain's CDR3 is CASSLAGQAPEQYF. CDR3 DNA: TGTGCCAGCAGCTTGGCGGGACAGGCCCCCGAGCAGTACTTC.

The sample holds one count of this clone. This chain connects TRBV9 to TRBJ1-2; 10 bases align to TRBD1. With V trimmed by 6 bases and J by 1 base, 15 bases remained unmatched. The length of the CDR3 is 18 residues. Germline CDR1 is SGDLS and CDR2 is YYNGEE. The CDR3 spells CASTETTGGRSINYGYTF. DNA of the CDR3: TGTGCCAGCACCGAAACGACAGGGGGCCGCTCGATTAACTATGGCTACACCTTC.